Here is one T cell receptor (beta chain) with its context. This record comes from a study of CD8+ T cells in alopecia areata. Extracted from the samples, RNA was reverse transcribed into cDNA to serve as the sequencing template. TCRdb's table, derived via immunoSEQ multiplex PCR, lists solely in-frame clones and lacks some. Of about 150,000 clones listed, around three fifths are singletons. Germline V gene lookup returns CDR1 LNHNV and CDR2 YYDKDF (reference sequence). The CDR3 is made up of 16 amino acids. V dropped 3 bases and J dropped 4 bases, with 16 bases sitting between them. Treatment meaning: oral pan-JAK inhibitor, 5-10 mg twice daily.

This receptor was obtained from a human donor with alopecia areata. The chain couples TRBV15 to TRBJ1-5; TRBD1 is a possible D gene (5 bases). The sample in question was CD4+ T cells sorted from blood, obtained at week 4, from a patient treated with tofacitinib. The CDR3 protein is CATSSGAPYSNQPQHF. Here the CDR3 DNA reads TGTGCCACCAGCAGCGGGGCTCCTTACTCTAATCAGCCCCAGCATTTT.